This T cell receptor beta chain is from a study of T cells in Graves' hyperthyroidism and ophthalmopathy. Overall study results and limits: A model built on 13 V-J features separated ophthalmopathy from stable hyperthyroidism.

After removal of 3 bases from V and 3 bases from J, the junction contained 4 bases not matched to a gene. The CDR3 consists of 14 residues. Enrolled ophthalmopathy patients presented with a Clinical Activity Score of at least 3, a NOSPECS grade of at least 4, and disease duration under 3 months. Patients showing uncontrolled infection, other autoimmune disease, pregnancy or lactation were ineligible. This clonotype has just a few counts. Its antigen is currently unknown. Amplified TCR beta CDR3 regions derived from RNA transcripts. When the TCR CDR3 underwent first-round RT-PCR, the HTBI primer set was used. TCRdb passed the multiplex PCR reads through MiXCR, listing each CDR3 protein once. The sample contains hundreds of thousands of distinct CDR3 sequences, about 17% of which appear only once.

The source of this sequence is a woman younger than 35 with Graves' ophthalmopathy. Sequenced sample: blood. V and J are TRBV12-3 or TRBV12-4 and TRBJ2-5, with 7 bases matching TRBD2. The CDR3 coding sequence is TGTGCCAGCAGTTTCTCGGGGGGTGAAGAGACCCAGTACTTC. It codes for CASSFSGGEETQYF.